This T cell receptor (beta chain) was recovered during a study of cytomegalovirus exposure and HLA in healthy donors (dated by TCRdb to 2015 to 2018). Regarding the research as a whole: In an earlier analysis of about 560 of the donors, 276 Gb of sequence data and 100 million or so unique TCR beta sequences from approximately 180 million T cells were reported. In addition to the first cohort of several hundred subjects, a separate validation cohort of 120 different subjects was used. Class I and class II HLA loci were covered by the typing at four-digit resolution. Among about 390 genotyped donors of the cohort, an average of about 240,000 unique TCR beta nucleotide sequences were sequenced per donor, around a sixth of them non-productive. Four to six DR-DQ haplotypes were handled as single units for association and clustering because linkage in the cohort was strong. Genome-wide SNP genotypes for about 65% of the 666 donors were used in a later genetic analysis, which treated that subset as a discovery cohort. All discovery cohort repertoires had been generated on a single sequencing platform. Of the 350 to 450 genotyped donors, 65% to 90% were placed in the genetic ancestry cluster associated with self-reported Caucasian donors. The later analysis used no new phenotypic data to find candidate immune exposures, relying instead on TCR beta sequences and their occurrence across donors. An earlier analysis of nearly 600 of the donors applied high-throughput TCR beta sequencing to assess whether each TCR beta V gene segment acted as functional or pseudogenic. Alongside the repertoire data, information on donor age, sex, ethnicity and CMV serostatus was compiled. Roughly 300 gigabases of sequencing data and approximately 93 million unique TCR sequences were included in an early release covering 500 to 750 HLA-typed donors. Typing coverage differed by locus: A, B, C, DRB1 and DQB1 were typed in roughly 629-630 donors, DQA1 in roughly 500, DPA1 in around 600, and DPB1 in just under 490. To predict cytomegalovirus infection status, the study combined high-throughput TCR immunosequencing, statistical association of individual TCRs with disease status, and machine learning. In a later analysis, previously published TCR beta repertoires from several hundred donors were re-analyzed and high-resolution HLA genotyping was added so that TCR occurrence patterns could be studied. The study profiled the T cell repertoires of around 700 subjects by immunosequencing and related them to cytomegalovirus serostatus. The study aimed to test whether signatures of past pathogen exposure could be identified by cataloging public T cell receptors. What the authors observed across the whole study: Correlated functional status among segregating V segments might be attributable to linkage disequilibrium, but an unknown experimental factor could not be ruled out. In vitro tests confirmed that three of the cytomegalovirus-associated TCR beta chains recognize cytomegalovirus antigens. The study listed 150 to 200 TCR beta chains as associated with cytomegalovirus. A further reported finding was that TCR beta sequences accurately predicted the HLA-A and HLA-B alleles for most subjects in the first cohort. Several of the top co-occurrence clusters appeared to be linked to parvovirus B19, influenza, CMV and Epstein-Barr virus, according to a later analysis. In a later analysis, most CMV-associated TCR beta chains were found to appear HLA-restricted, with HLA associations seemingly driven largely by CMV exposure. Across donors, most TCR sequences were observed very rarely, whereas some public TCRs were present in many individuals. In an earlier analysis of more than 500 of the donors, most TCR beta V segments appeared in productive rearrangements about 90% or about 30% of the time, broadly matching IMGT annotations. A later analysis found that HLA-associated TCR beta chains were more clonally expanded and had lower generation probabilities than equally common non-associated chains. This cohort had only TCR beta chains sequenced, and the lack of alpha or paired-chain data limited which features could be detected. When HLA alleles, especially DR and DQ, strongly co-occurred, TCR associations were difficult to assign to individual alleles. An association between a missense DCLRE1C variant and V-gene and J-gene trimming of TCR beta chains was found in a later genetic analysis and replicated in an independent cohort. The earlier analysis of about 600 of the donors excluded fewer than 20 rarely observed V segments, including chromosome 9 orphons, because counts were too low. The presence/absence analyses assumed that sequencing depth was roughly uniform across donors, and that assumption may not be true. The 87-base-pair reads could not distinguish some IMGT-functional V segments, including TRBV6-2 and TRBV6-3, so those segments were excluded. Cytomegalovirus status was reported to be diagnosed by the classifier with high specificity and sensitivity in both the original and validation cohorts. A later analysis found that TCR association rates varied across HLA loci, with DRB1 alleles showing the most associated TCRs and HLA-C alleles the fewest. Because some donors lacked HLA typing at each locus, the association tests relied only on the typed subset. The sequencing pipeline was judged likely to have produced a cluster of highly shared sequence variants as a technical artifact. CMV serostatus was the only immune exposure information available for the cohort. In a later genetic analysis, fewer N-insertions in productive TCRs were reported among donors in an Asian-associated ancestry cluster than the roughly 710-donor mean. According to the authors, the approach could potentially be generalized to other disease states and immunological phenotypes. In a later analysis, around 17,000 TCR beta sequences were associated with specific HLA alleles at a false discovery rate of 0.05.

There are a few counts of this clone. Its antigen specificity is not known. Base-call qualities are not available, and no considerably larger clone is one nucleotide away. Ends trimmed: V by 7 bases, J by 3 bases; bases unmatched to a gene: 5. Per the germline V gene, SGHNT is the CDR1 and YENEEA is the CDR2. Inclusive of the bounding cysteine and phenylalanine, the CDR3 is 13 residues long. Only CDR3 DNA remains: 39 bases, in frame from the first base. Library preparation used the immunoSEQ multiplex PCR assay. The multiplex PCR relied on a mix of 60 forward primers for TCR Vbeta segments and 13 reverse primers for TCR Jbeta segments. The CDR3 region of rearranged TCR beta genes was amplified from genomic DNA with a multiplex PCR assay. The Illumina HiSeq System was used to sequence the amplified TCR beta libraries as 87-base-pair reads. In the original analysis: In a later analysis, roughly 80 million unique TCR beta chains were counted across the roughly 670 repertoires, and some 10 million of these chains were shared by at least two donors. Raw reads were error-corrected and collapsed into unique sequences by a nearest-neighbor algorithm in which closely related sequences were merged to remove PCR and sequencing errors. V, D and J gene segments were assigned by aligning CDR3 sequences to IMGT reference sequences. For a sequence to be retained, a match of at least six nucleotides was required to both a V gene segment and a J gene segment. A rearrangement counted as productive if the CDR3 had no stop codons and remained in frame with V and J, and every other rearrangement counted as non-productive. Following IMGT convention, CDR3 was defined as the stretch from the second conserved V-encoded cysteine to the conserved J-encoded phenylalanine. In an earlier analysis of just under 600 of the donors, sequences lacking an unambiguous match to a single V gene segment were excluded. An earlier analysis of a few hundred of the donors classified V segments as functional when productive rearrangements were above 56.7% and as segregating when the standard deviation between donors was above 5%. To diagnose cytomegalovirus status from the catalog of TCR beta chain sequences, a statistical classification framework was built. A later analysis assigned V and J genes by comparing TCR nucleotide sequences with IMGT/GENE-DB human TR gene sequences. In a later analysis, CDR3 sequences and most-parsimonious VDJ recombination scenarios were assigned using the TCRdist pipeline. In a later analysis, every TCR beta chain was defined by the combination of its CDR3 amino acid sequence and its V-gene family, and reads without a unique V-gene family were dropped. In a later analysis, 500 to 700 highly shared, low-generation-probability nucleotide sequences were removed to address suspected cross-contamination and a sequencing artifact. In a later analysis, a clonal expansion index for each public chain was calculated from normalized within-repertoire ranks of inferred template counts. A later analysis computed generation probabilities with a VDJ recombination model fitted to out-of-frame rearrangements, and checked the results against IGoR. A later analysis scored TCR-TCR, TCR-HLA and TCR-CMV co-occurrence with hypergeometric tests, applying a repertoire-size bias correction to TCR pairs. False discovery rates were estimated in a later analysis by permuting HLA or CMV assignments 20 times. In a later analysis, co-occurring TCRs were grouped with DBSCAN, and TCRdist sequence similarity was added when clustering was performed within HLA-allele-positive subsets. For co-occurrence clustering, repertoires with fewer than 30,000 or more than 120,000 public chains were excluded, along with five repertoires with anomalous nucleotide sharing. The table comes from immuneACCESS by way of TCRdb, which keeps in-frame sequences with V and J called. Part of the clones is missing from these tables; in studies checked, under half for an unresolved V gene and the rest for unknown reasons. V, J and clone size are those of that table, while D and trimming were read from the DNA. The sample table holds 200,000 to 250,000 clones, of which about 74% were seen once. The top ten clonotypes cover about 1.9% of the sample.

The cohort was made up of roughly 670 healthy bone marrow donors. At the time of sampling, all cohort members were nominally healthy, though unrecorded immune exposures were likely present. The donor was CMV seronegative and was included in the group of hundreds of seronegative cohort members. A peripheral blood sample was collected from each donor, and TCR beta sequencing was performed on peripheral blood mononuclear cells. Genomic DNA was extracted from the blood cell samples with the Qiagen DNeasy Blood Extraction Kit. The TCR was taken from a woman under 40 in good health and CMV-seronegative. The sequencing input was PBMCs. The chain couples TRBV11-3 to TRBJ2-5, and 7 junctional nucleotides match TRBD2. The encoded CDR3 is CASTTRGEETQYF. The DNA is TGTGCCAGCACCACTCGGGGGGAAGAGACCCAGTACTTC.